This T cell receptor (beta chain) was sequenced in a study of blood T cell repertoires in COVID-19. The repertoire was sequenced with immunoSEQ multiplex PCR; TCRdb's copy has only in-frame clones and lacks some. The sample shows under 300,000 clones, over 80% of them seen only once. The V segment lost 2 bases and the J segment 4 bases; nucleotides outside the gene matches: 5. In germline, CDR1 is ENHRY, CDR2 SYGVKD. The CDR3 contains 15 residues. The chain couples TRBV10-3 to TRBJ2-7, with 10 positions matching TRBD2. This TCR came from a man between 25 and 39 years old who had recovered from COVID-19. Material for sequencing was peripheral blood. The CDR3, as DNA: TGTGCCATCAGTGAGGGGGGACTAGCGCGTTACGAGCAGTACTTC. Translated, it gives CAISEGGLARYEQYF.